The clone carrying this T cell receptor (beta chain) was recorded many times. This entry belongs to a study of T cell repertoires in cytomegalovirus infection. Background on the study: It was the public TCR beta signatures that indicated both CMV infection and matching HLA type.

The germline V and J ends were trimmed by 2 bases and 5 bases, with 11 bases remaining between them. The CDR3 is 14 amino acids. From germline, CDR1 is SGHTA and CDR2 FQGNSA. MiXCR, run by TCRdb on the reads, gives a single entry per CDR3 protein. The sample yields 560,000 or so distinct CDR3 sequences, approximately 16% seen once. The chain carries TRBV7-2 and TRBJ2-3; D may correspond to TRBD1 or TRBD2 (6 bases each). The TCR comes from a human donor in good health (CMV status not recorded). Some clones in this sample may be carry-over from other donors' samples. Sequencing was carried out using CD8+ T cells from PBMCs. In nucleotides, the CDR3 is TGTGCCAGCAGCTTATTACAGGGAGGAGATACGCAGTATTTT. It specifies CASSLLQGGDTQYF.